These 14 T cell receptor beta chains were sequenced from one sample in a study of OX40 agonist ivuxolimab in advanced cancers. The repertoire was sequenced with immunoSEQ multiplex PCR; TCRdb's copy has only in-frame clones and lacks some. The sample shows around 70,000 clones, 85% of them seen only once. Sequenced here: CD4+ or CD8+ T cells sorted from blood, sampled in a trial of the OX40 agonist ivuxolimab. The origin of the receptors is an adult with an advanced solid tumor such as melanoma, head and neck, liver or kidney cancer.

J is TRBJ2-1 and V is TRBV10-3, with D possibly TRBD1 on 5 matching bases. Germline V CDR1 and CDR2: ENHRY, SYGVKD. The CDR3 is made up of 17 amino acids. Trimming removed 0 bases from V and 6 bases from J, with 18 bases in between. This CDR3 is CAISESGRGRALNEQFF. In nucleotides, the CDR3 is TGTGCCATCAGTGAGTCGGGTAGGGGAAGGGCTCTCAATGAGCAGTTCTTC.

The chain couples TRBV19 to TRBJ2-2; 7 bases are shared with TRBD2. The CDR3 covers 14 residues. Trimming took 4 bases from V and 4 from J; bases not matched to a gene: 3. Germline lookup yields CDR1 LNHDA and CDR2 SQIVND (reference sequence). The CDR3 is CASSKGLFTGELFF. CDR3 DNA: TGTGCCAGTAGTAAGGGACTATTCACCGGGGAGCTGTTTTTT.

CDR3: CASSFPGAYTEAFF. The CDR3 nucleotides read TGTGCCAGCAGCTTCCCAGGGGCATACACTGAAGCTTTCTTT. The chain couples TRBV5-4 to TRBJ1-1, with a weak D call TRBD1 (6 bases). This CDR3 is 14 amino acids long. Germline V lookup: CDR1 SGHNT, CDR2 YYREEE (reference sequence). V was pared by 2 bases and J by 3 bases, with 11 bases between. Full variable domain (outside the CDR3, taken from reference TRBV5-4 and TRBJ1-1): ETGVTQSPTHLIKTRGQQVTLRCSSQSGHNTVSWYQQALGQGPQFIFQYYREEENGRGNFPPRFSGLQFPNYSSELNVNALELDDSALYLCASSFPGAYTEAFFGQGTRLTVV.

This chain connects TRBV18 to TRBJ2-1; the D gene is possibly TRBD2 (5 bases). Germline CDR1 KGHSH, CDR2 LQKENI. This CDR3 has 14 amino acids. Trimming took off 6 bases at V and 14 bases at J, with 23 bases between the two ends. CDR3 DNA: TGTGCCAGCTCCCCTCGGATGGACTTCCCGGCGGAGTTCTTC. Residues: CASSPRMDFPAEFF.

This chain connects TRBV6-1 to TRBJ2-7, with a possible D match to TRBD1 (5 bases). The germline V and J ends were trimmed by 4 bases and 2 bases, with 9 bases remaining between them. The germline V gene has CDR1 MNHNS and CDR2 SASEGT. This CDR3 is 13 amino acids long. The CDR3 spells CASSVQGPYEQYF. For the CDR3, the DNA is TGTGCCAGCAGTGTCCAGGGCCCCTACGAGCAGTACTTC.

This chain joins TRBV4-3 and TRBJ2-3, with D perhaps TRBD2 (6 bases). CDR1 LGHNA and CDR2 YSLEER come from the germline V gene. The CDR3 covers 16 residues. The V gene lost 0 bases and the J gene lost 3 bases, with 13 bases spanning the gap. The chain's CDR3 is CASSQDWGGVTDTQYF. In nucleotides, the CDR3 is TGCGCCAGCAGCCAAGATTGGGGCGGGGTGACAGATACGCAGTATTTT.

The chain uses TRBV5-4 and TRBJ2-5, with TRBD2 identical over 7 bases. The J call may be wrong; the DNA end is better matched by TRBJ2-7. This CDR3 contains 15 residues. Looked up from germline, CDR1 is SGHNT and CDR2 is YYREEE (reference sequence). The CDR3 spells CASSLKVAGSYEQYF. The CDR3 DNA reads TGTGCCAGCAGCCTAAAGGTAGCGGGCTCCTACGAGCAGTACTTC.

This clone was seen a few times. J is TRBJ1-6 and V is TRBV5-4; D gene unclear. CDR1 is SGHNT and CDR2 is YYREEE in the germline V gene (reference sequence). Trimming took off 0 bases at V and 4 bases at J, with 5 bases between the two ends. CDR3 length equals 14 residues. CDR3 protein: CASSLGQYNSPLHF. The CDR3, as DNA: TGTGCCAGCAGCTTGGGGCAGTATAATTCACCCCTCCACTTT.

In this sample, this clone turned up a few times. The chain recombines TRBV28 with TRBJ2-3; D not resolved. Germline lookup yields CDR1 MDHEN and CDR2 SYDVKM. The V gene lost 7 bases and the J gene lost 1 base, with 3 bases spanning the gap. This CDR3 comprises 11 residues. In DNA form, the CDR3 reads TGTGCCAGCACCGGCACAGATACGCAGTATTTT. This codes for CASTGTDTQYF.

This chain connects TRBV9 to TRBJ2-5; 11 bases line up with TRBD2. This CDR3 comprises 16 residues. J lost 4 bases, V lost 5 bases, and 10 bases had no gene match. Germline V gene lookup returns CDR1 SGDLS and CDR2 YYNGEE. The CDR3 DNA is TGTGCCAGCAGTTTTGGACTAGCGGGCCCCGGAGAGACCCAGTACTTC. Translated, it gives CASSFGLAGPGETQYF.

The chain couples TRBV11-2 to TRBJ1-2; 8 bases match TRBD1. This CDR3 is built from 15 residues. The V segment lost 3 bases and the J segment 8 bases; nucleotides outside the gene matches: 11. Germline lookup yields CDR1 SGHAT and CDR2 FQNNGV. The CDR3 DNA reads TGTGCCAGCAGCTTTGTTGGGACAGGATCGGGCGGCTACACCTTC. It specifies CASSFVGTGSGGYTF.

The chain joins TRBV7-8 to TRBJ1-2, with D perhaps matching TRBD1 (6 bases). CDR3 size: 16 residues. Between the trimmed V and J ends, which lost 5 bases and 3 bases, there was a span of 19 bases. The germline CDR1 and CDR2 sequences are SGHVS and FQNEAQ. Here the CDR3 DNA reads TGTGCCAGCAGCCTCCCGGGGGGGGCCGGGGACTATGGCTACACCTTC. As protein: CASSLPGGAGDYGYTF.

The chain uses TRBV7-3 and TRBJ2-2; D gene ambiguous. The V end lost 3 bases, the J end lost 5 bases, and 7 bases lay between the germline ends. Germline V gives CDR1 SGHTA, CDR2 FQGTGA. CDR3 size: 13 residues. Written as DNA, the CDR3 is TGTGCCAGCAGCTTGTCTATGACCGGGGAGCTGTTTTTT. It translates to CASSLSMTGELFF.

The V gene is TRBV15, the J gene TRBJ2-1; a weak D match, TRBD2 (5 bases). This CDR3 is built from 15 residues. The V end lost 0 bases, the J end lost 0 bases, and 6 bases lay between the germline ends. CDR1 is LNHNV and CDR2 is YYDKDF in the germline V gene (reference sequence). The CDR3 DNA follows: TGTGCCACCAGCAGAGACGGGATCTCCTACAATGAGCAGTTCTTC. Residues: CATSRDGISYNEQFF.